Following are 17 T cell receptor beta chains from one sample sequenced in a study of blood T cell repertoires in COVID-19. Assay used: immunoSEQ multiplex PCR; TCRdb lists only in-frame clones, some missing. The repertoire holds 360,000 or so clones, with 90% as singletons. Source material: peripheral blood. The receptor set was obtained from a man between 18 and 29 years old with active or convalescent COVID-19.

The rearrangement uses TRBV27 and TRBJ2-1, with 10 bases lining up with TRBD1. The CDR3 is 13 residues long. Unmatched junction bases numbered 4, after V lost 5 bases and J lost 9 bases. Germline V CDR1 and CDR2: MNHEY, SMNVEV (reference sequence). The CDR3 loop is CASSPGQGTEQFF. The CDR3 nucleotides are TGTGCCAGCAGTCCGGGACAGGGGACTGAGCAGTTCTTC.

The gene calls are TRBV19 and TRBJ2-3; 11 bases fit TRBD1. The CDR3 contains 15 residues. Germline values: CDR1 LNHDA, CDR2 SQIVND (reference sequence). V was clipped by 6 bases and J by 1 base; unmatched bases: 3. CDR3 protein: CASRRDRGGTDTQYF. For the CDR3, the DNA is TGTGCCAGTAGACGGGACAGGGGGGGCACAGATACGCAGTATTTT.

The chain links TRBV7-2 to TRBJ1-3; D is possibly TRBD1 (6 bases). The CDR3 sequence is 16 residues long. V was shortened by 1 base and J by 3 bases, with 13 bases between the two germline ends. Germline CDR1 reads SGHTA; CDR2 reads FQGNSA. In nucleotides, the CDR3 is TGTGCCAGCAGCTTAGACACAGGGACGGGTGGAAACACCATATATTTT. Its protein product is CASSLDTGTGGNTIYF.

The chain recombines TRBV28 with TRBJ1-5, with D unclear. The CDR3 length is 15 residues. V shed 7 bases and J shed 0 bases, with 13 bases lying between them. Germline loops: CDR1 MDHEN, CDR2 SYDVKM. CDR3 sequence: CASTLTQDSNQPQHF. CDR3 nucleotides: TGTGCCAGCACCCTCACTCAGGATAGCAATCAGCCCCAGCATTTT.

The gene calls are TRBV7-8 and TRBJ1-6, with 9 bases that match TRBD1. Germline CDR1 SGHVS, CDR2 FQNEAQ. V lost 5 bases and J lost 14; bases outside the gene matches: 13. The CDR3 runs 15 residues. The CDR3 bases are TGTGCCAGCAGCATGGTTGGGACAGGGAGTCTAGCCCTCCACTTT. Residues: CASSMVGTGSLALHF.

The chain employs TRBV6-5 and TRBJ1-5; TRBD1 is a possible D gene (5 bases). The V gene's germline CDR1 is MNHEY and CDR2 SVGAGI. CDR3 length equals 14 residues. With 10 bases removed from V and 0 bases from J, the gap between germline ends came to 13 bases. The CDR3 spells CATMGGYSNQPQHF. CDR3 in DNA: TGTGCCACAATGGGGGGGTATAGCAATCAGCCCCAGCATTTT.

The chain has TRBV7-9 and TRBJ2-1; 9 positions agree with TRBD2. The CDR3 contains 15 residues. Germline lookup yields CDR1 SEHNR and CDR2 FQNEAQ (reference sequence). Trimming took 5 bases from V and 5 from J; bases not matched to a gene: 7. In DNA, the CDR3 is TGTGCCAGCAGCCAGCGGGAGGCAGGCCACAATGAGCAGTTCTTC. Translated, it gives CASSQREAGHNEQFF. Variable domain in full (rest from reference TRBV7-9 and TRBJ2-1): DTGVSQNPRHKITKRGQNVTFRCDPISEHNRLYWYRQTLGQGPEFLTYFQNEAQLEKSRLLSDRFSAERPKGSFSTLEIQRTEQGDSAMYLCASSQREAGHNEQFFGPGTRLTVL.

This chain joins TRBV27 and TRBJ1-6; no definite D call. CDR1 MNHEY and CDR2 SMNVEV come from the germline V gene (reference sequence). The CDR3 contains 17 residues. Trimming took 3 bases from V and 0 from J, leaving 12 bases between them. The CDR3 protein is CASSFIGESSYNSPLHF. CDR3 DNA: TGTGCCAGCAGTTTTATCGGGGAGAGCTCCTATAATTCACCCCTCCACTTT.

The rearrangement uses TRBV2 and TRBJ1-5; TRBD1 is a possible D gene (5 bases). CDR3 size: 13 residues. The V end lost 3 bases, the J end lost 10 bases, and 13 bases lay between the germline ends. Germline V gene lookup returns CDR1 SNHLY and CDR2 FYNNEI. The CDR3 coding sequence is TGTGCCAGCAGTGACAGGGAAAGAACACCCCAGCATTTT. Its protein product is CASSDRERTPQHF.

There are a few counts of this clone. This chain uses TRBV6-6 with TRBJ2-5; tentatively, D is TRBD1 (5 bases). This CDR3 is built from 14 residues. V was shortened by 10 bases and J by 1 base, with 16 bases between the two germline ends. Germline assignment: CDR1 MNHNY and CDR2 SVGAGI (reference sequence). The CDR3 nucleotides are TGTGCCACCACACCCAAGGGGCGCCAAGAGACCCAGTACTTC. Translation: CATTPKGRQETQYF.

The chain uses TRBV29-1 and TRBJ1-6, with TRBD1 matching over 10 bases. Trimming removed 6 bases from V and 7 bases from J; junction bases left unmatched: 3. This CDR3 spans 13 amino acids. Germline V CDR1 and CDR2: SQVTM, ANQGSEA. CDR3 in DNA: TGCAGCGTGGGGACAGGGGAGAATTCACCCCTCCACTTT. Translating it yields CSVGTGENSPLHF.

This chain links TRBV28 with TRBJ1-3; D call uncertain. Germline CDR1 is MDHEN and CDR2 is SYDVKM. The CDR3 has 16 residues. Trimming cost V 3 bases and J 3 bases, with 15 bases left between them. The CDR3 here is CASSLRLLRSGNTIYF. The DNA for the CDR3 is TGTGCCAGCAGTTTGAGGCTCCTGAGAAGTGGAAACACCATATATTTT. Supplemented by reference TRBV28 and TRBJ1-3, the full variable domain reads DVKVTQSSRYLVKRTGEKVFLECVQDMDHENMFWYRQDPGLGLRLIYFSYDVKMKEKGDIPEGYSVSREKKERFSLILESASTNQTSMYLCASSLRLLRSGNTIYFGEGSWLTVV.

This chain uses TRBV19 with TRBJ2-6; tentatively, D is TRBD2 (6 bases). Trimming cost V 5 bases and J 0 bases, with 17 bases left between them. Germline CDR1 LNHDA, CDR2 SQIVND (reference sequence). This CDR3 is 18 amino acids long. In DNA, the CDR3 is TGTGCCAGTAGTGGTCTGGAGGGGTGGAGCTCTGGGGCCAACGTCCTGACTTTC. Amino acid sequence: CASSGLEGWSSGANVLTF.

The chain uses TRBV11-2 and TRBJ1-6; D might be TRBD1 (5 bases). V was clipped by 1 base and J by 5 bases, with 9 bases between them. This CDR3 is built from 15 residues. Germline lookup yields CDR1 SGHAT and CDR2 FQNNGV. The chain's CDR3 is CASSLGRGNNSPLHF. For the CDR3, the DNA is TGTGCCAGCAGCTTAGGAAGGGGAAATAATTCACCCCTCCACTTT.

Written as DNA, the CDR3 is TGTGCCATCAGTGAGTCGTCAGATGAAAAACTGTTTTTT. The encoded protein is CAISESSDEKLFF. V is TRBV10-3 and J is TRBJ1-4; D not certain. Germline loops: CDR1 ENHRY, CDR2 SYGVKD. V lost 0 bases and J lost 6, with 5 bases in between. The CDR3 has 13 residues.

In this sample, this clone turned up a few times. The chain links TRBV5-1 to TRBJ1-6, with 7 bases identical to TRBD1. After removal of 4 bases from V and 8 bases from J, the junction contained 6 bases not matched to a gene. The CDR3 loop spans 14 amino acids. In germline, CDR1 is SGHRS, CDR2 YFSETQ. CDR3 amino acids: CASSKGQNYSPLHF. CDR3 coding DNA: TGCGCCAGCAGCAAGGGACAGAACTATTCACCCCTCCACTTT.

The chain uses TRBV6-2 or TRBV6-3 and TRBJ1-5; possibly TRBD1 for D (5 bases). V lost 2 bases and J lost 0, with 14 bases in between. The CDR3 covers 17 residues. Germline V gives CDR1 MNHEY, CDR2 SVGEGT. CDR3 in DNA: TGTGCCAGCAGTTACGGGGCTAGTAGATATAGCAATCAGCCCCAGCATTTT. This sequence encodes CASSYGASRYSNQPQHF.